The 6 T cell receptor beta chains below all came from one sample that was sequenced in a study of T cells in Graves' hyperthyroidism and ophthalmopathy. The TCR beta CDR3 regions underwent amplification using RNA transcripts as the source. The HTBI primer set was used in a first-round RT-PCR of the TCR CDR3. TCRdb used MiXCR to reprocess the multiplex PCR reads, holding one entry per CDR3 protein. The table shows fewer than 600,000 distinct CDR3 sequences, with 13% to 15% occurring only once. The sample was blood. The receptors stem from a woman in her late teens or twenties with Graves' hyperthyroidism.

Only a few counts were recorded for this clonotype. The chain carries TRBV24-1 and TRBJ2-6, with D hard to call. The germline CDR1 and CDR2 sequences are KGHDR and SFDVKD. This CDR3 spans 13 amino acids. Trimming took 7 bases from V and 2 from J, leaving 5 bases between them. CDR3 DNA: TGTGCCACCAGCAACCCTGGGGCCAACGTCCTGACTTTC. Protein: CATSNPGANVLTF.

The chain joins TRBV28 to TRBJ2-1, with D unclear. The CDR3 is made up of 14 amino acids. Germline lookup yields CDR1 MDHEN and CDR2 SYDVKM. V lost 6 bases and J lost 8, with 17 bases in between. Here the CDR3 reads CASRAFSQADEQFF. The DNA of the CDR3 is TGTGCCAGCAGAGCCTTCTCCCAAGCCGATGAGCAGTTCTTC.

This clonotype was counted ten times or more. The chain is built from TRBV10-3 and TRBJ2-7; 12 bases are shared with TRBD2. The germline CDR1 and CDR2 sequences are ENHRY and SYGVKD. The CDR3 is 13 residues long. V dropped 6 bases and J dropped 6; count of bases not matched to a gene: 3. The CDR3 here is CAISGLAGREQYV. The DNA of the CDR3 is TGTGCCATCAGCGGACTAGCGGGGCGCGAGCAGTACGTC.

This clonotype has ten or more counts. The chain carries TRBV7-3 and TRBJ2-3, with TRBD2 matching over 16 bases. CDR1 is SGHTA and CDR2 is FQGTGA in the germline V gene. The CDR3 extends over 15 amino acids. J lost 10 bases, V lost 6 bases, and 7 bases had no gene match. The CDR3: CASRTGTSGRAAQYF. The DNA for the CDR3 is TGTGCCAGCAGGACCGGGACTAGCGGGAGGGCAGCGCAGTATTTT. The full variable domain, in which reference TRBV7-3 and TRBJ2-3 provide the parts outside the CDR3, is GAGVSQTPSNKVTEKGKYVELRCDPISGHTALYWYRQSLGQGPEFLIYFQGTGAADDSGLPNDRFFAVRPEGSVSTLKIQRTERGDSAVYLCASRTGTSGRAAQYFGPGTRLTVL.

This clonotype has more than one count but fewer than ten. The J gene is TRBJ2-1, the V gene TRBV7-9, with 11 bases that match TRBD2. The length of the CDR3 is 15 residues. The germline gives CDR1 SEHNR, CDR2 FQNEAQ (reference sequence). V trimming: 1 base; J trimming: 7 bases; junction bases outside the gene matches: 3. In DNA, the CDR3 is TGTGCCAGCAGCTTAGAGACTAGCGGGATAAATGAGCAGTTCTTC. It encodes CASSLETSGINEQFF.

The chain combines TRBV27 with TRBJ2-2; 8 bases line up with TRBD2. Germline loops: CDR1 MNHEY, CDR2 SMNVEV (reference sequence). The CDR3 runs to 15 residues. After removal of 7 bases from V and 1 base from J, the junction contained 5 bases not matched to a gene. DNA for the CDR3: TGTGCCAGCAAACCCGGGGGGGGGAACACCGGGGAGCTGTTTTTT. This encodes CASKPGGGNTGELFF.